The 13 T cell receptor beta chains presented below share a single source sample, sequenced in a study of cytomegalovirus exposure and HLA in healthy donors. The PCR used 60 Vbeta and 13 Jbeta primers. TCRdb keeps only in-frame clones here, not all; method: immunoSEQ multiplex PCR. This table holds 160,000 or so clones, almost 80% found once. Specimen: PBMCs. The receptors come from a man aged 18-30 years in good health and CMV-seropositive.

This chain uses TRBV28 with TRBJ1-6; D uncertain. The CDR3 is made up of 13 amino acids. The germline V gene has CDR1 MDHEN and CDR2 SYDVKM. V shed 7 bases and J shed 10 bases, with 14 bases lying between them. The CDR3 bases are TGTGCCAGCACCGAGACACTTAAATCACCCCTCCACTTT. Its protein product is CASTETLKSPLHF.

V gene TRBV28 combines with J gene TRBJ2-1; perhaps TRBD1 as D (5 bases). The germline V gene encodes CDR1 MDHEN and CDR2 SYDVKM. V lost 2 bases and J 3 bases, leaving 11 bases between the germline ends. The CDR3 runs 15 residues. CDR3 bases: TGTGCCAGCAGTTTAACCGGACATCTCTACAATGAGCAGTTCTTC. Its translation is CASSLTGHLYNEQFF.

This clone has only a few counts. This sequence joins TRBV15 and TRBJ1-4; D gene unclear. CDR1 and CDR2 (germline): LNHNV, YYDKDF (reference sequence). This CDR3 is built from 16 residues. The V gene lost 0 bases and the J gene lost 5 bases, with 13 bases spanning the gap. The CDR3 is CATSRDPTRGNEKLFF. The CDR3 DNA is TGTGCCACCAGCAGAGATCCGACAAGAGGGAATGAAAAACTGTTTTTT.

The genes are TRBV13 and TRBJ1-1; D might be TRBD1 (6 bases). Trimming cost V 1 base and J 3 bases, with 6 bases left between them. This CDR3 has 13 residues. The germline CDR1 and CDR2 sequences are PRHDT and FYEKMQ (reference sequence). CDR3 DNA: TGTGCCAGCAGCTTAGCAGGGGACACTGAAGCTTTCTTT. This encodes CASSLAGDTEAFF.

For the CDR3, the DNA is TGTGCCAGCAGCACAAGTCCGGACAGGGTTTACGAGCAGTACTTC. This sequence encodes CASSTSPDRVYEQYF. The V call is TRBV9, the J call TRBJ2-7, with 8 bases that match TRBD1. CDR1 and CDR2 from the germline V gene are SGDLS and YYNGEE. The trim removed 4 bases at V and 4 bases at J, leaving 10 bases unmatched. This CDR3 is 15 amino acids long.

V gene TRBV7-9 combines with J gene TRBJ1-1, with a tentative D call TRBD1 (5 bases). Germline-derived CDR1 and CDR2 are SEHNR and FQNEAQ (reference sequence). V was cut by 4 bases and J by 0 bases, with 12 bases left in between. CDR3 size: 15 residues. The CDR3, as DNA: TGTGCCAGCAGCTCCACCAGGGCCATGAACACTGAAGCTTTCTTT. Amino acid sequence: CASSSTRAMNTEAFF. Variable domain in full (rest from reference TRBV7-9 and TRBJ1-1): DTGVSQNPRHKITKRGQNVTFRCDPISEHNRLYWYRQTLGQGPEFLTYFQNEAQLEKSRLLSDRFSAERPKGSFSTLEIQRTEQGDSAMYLCASSSTRAMNTEAFFGQGTRLTVV.

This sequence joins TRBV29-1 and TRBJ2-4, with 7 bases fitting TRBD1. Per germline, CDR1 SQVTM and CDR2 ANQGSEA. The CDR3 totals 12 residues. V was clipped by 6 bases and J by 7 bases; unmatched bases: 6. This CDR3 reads CSVKGAGNIQYF. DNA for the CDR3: TGCAGCGTAAAGGGGGCAGGGAACATTCAGTACTTC. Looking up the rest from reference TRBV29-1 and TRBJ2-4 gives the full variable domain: SAVISQKPSRDICQRGTSLTIQCQVDSQVTMMFWYRQQPGQSLTLIATANQGSEATYESGFVIDKFPISRPNLTFSTLTVSNMSPEDSSIYLCSVKGAGNIQYFGAGTRLSVL.

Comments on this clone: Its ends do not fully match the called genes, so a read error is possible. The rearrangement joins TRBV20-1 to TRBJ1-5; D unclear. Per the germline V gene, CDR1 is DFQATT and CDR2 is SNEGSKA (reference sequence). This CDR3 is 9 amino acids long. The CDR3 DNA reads TGTTCGTCGGGTCAGCCCCAGCATTTT. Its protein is CSSGQPQHF.

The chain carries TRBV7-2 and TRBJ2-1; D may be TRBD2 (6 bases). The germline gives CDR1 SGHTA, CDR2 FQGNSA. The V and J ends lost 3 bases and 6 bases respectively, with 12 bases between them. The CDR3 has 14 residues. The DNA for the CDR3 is TGTGCCAGCAGCTTCCCGGCGGGAAGCAATGAGCAGTTCTTC. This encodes CASSFPAGSNEQFF. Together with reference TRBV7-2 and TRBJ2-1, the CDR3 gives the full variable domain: GAGVSQSPSNKVTEKGKDVELRCDPISGHTALYWYRQSLGQGLEFLIYFQGNSAPDKSGLPSDRFSAERTGGSVSTLTIQRTQQEDSAVYLCASSFPAGSNEQFFGPGTRLTVL.

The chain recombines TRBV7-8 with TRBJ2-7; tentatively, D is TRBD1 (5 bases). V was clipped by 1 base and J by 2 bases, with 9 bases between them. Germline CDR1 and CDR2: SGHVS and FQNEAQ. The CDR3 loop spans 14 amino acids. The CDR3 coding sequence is TGTGCCAGCAGCTTAGACAGGACCACCTACGAGCAGTACTTC. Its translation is CASSLDRTTYEQYF.

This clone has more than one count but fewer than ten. The CDR3 protein is CASSWTGANTEAFF. The CDR3 nucleotides read TGTGCCAGCAGCTGGACAGGAGCGAACACTGAAGCTTTCTTT. The V and J genes are TRBV11-1 and TRBJ1-1; 7 nucleotides match TRBD1. The CDR3 sequence is 14 residues long. J gave up 1 base and V 4 bases, and 3 bases lay outside the gene matches. Germline V gives CDR1 SGHAT, CDR2 FQDESV (reference sequence).

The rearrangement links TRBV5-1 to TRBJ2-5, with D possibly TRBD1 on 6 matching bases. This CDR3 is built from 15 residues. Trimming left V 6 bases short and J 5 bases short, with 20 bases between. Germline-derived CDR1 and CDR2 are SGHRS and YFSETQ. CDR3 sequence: CASNSQGRPGETQYF. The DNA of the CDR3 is TGCGCCAGCAACTCCCAGGGGAGACCGGGGGAGACCCAGTACTTC.

The CDR3 DNA reads as TGTGCCAGCAGTAGGGCCCCTCCCCCAGGAACAGGAGACACCATATATTTT. Translated, it gives CASSRAPPPGTGDTIYF. This chain joins TRBV28 and TRBJ1-3, with TRBD1 as a possible D gene (5 bases). Germline CDR1 reads MDHEN; CDR2 reads SYDVKM. Trimming removed 5 bases at V and 8 bases at J, with 25 bases between. The CDR3 covers 17 residues.